What follows is one T cell receptor (beta chain) and its context. The data originate from a study of blood T cell repertoires in COVID-19. As for the study in general: Material from acute and convalescent COVID-19 was sourced from the United States, Italy and Spain.

Original analysis: Scientists estimated how many nucleated cells there were by amplifying reference gene primers. Sequencing was performed with immunoSEQ multiplex PCR; in TCRdb, only in-frame clones are kept and a portion is missing. For V, J and clone size, that table is used; D and trimming come from the DNA. The sample records 250,000 to 350,000 clones, nearly 90% being singletons. J gave up 3 bases and V 7 bases, and 3 bases lay outside the gene matches. The CDR3 length is 13 residues. Germline V CDR1 and CDR2: MNHNY, SVGAGI (reference sequence). The chain uses TRBV6-6 and TRBJ1-2, with 9 bases that match TRBD1. This receptor was identified in a woman aged 25 to 39 who had recovered from COVID-19. The source material was PBMCs or T cells enriched from blood (not recorded which). The CDR3 region is CASNRDRDYGYTF. The DNA for the CDR3 is TGTGCCAGCAACCGGGACAGGGACTATGGCTACACCTTC.